This TCR beta chain was retrieved from a study of control samples from healthy donors and cancer patients. The CDR3 covers 15 residues. Trimming left V 1 base short and J 2 bases short, with 11 bases between. Germline-derived CDR1 and CDR2 are SGHDN and FVKESK. Method: immunoSEQ multiplex PCR; TCRdb's copy keeps in-frame clones and lacks some. The data show about 110,000 clones, roughly 90% seen once. The clonotype was recovered from a woman aged 55-70 years with lung cancer. The source material was PBMCs. The chain combines TRBV14 with TRBJ2-5; D is ambiguous. Here the CDR3 DNA reads TGTGCCAGCAGCCAAGGGATTGGATTACAAGAGACCCAGTACTTC. It translates to CASSQGIGLQETQYF.